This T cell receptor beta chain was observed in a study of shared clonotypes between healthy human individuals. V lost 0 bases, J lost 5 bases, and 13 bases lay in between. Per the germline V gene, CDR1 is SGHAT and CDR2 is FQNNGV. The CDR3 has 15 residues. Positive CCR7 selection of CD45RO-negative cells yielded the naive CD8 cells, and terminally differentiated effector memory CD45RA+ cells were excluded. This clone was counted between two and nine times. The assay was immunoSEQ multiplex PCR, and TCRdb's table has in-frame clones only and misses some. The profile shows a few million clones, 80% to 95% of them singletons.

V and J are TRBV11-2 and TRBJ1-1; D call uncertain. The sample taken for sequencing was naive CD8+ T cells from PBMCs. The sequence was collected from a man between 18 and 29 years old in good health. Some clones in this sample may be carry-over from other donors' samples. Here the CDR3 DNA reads TGTGCCAGCAGCTTAGAGGCAGTCCCGGGAACTGAAGCTTTCTTT. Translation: CASSLEAVPGTEAFF.